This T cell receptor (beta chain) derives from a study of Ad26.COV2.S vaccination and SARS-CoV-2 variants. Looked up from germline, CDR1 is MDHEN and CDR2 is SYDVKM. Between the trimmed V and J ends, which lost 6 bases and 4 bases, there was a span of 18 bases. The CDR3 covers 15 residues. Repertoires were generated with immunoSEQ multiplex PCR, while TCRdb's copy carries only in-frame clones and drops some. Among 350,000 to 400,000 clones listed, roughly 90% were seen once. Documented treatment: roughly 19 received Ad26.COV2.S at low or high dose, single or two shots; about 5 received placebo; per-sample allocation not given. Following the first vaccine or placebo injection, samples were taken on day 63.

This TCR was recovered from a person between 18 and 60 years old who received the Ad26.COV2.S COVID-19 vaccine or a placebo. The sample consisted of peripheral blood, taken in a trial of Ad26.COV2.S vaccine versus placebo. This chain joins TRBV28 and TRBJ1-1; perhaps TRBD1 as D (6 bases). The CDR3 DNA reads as TGTGCCAGCAGGGAAGTACAGGGTCGAGTCACTGAAGCTTTCTTT. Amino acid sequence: CASREVQGRVTEAFF.